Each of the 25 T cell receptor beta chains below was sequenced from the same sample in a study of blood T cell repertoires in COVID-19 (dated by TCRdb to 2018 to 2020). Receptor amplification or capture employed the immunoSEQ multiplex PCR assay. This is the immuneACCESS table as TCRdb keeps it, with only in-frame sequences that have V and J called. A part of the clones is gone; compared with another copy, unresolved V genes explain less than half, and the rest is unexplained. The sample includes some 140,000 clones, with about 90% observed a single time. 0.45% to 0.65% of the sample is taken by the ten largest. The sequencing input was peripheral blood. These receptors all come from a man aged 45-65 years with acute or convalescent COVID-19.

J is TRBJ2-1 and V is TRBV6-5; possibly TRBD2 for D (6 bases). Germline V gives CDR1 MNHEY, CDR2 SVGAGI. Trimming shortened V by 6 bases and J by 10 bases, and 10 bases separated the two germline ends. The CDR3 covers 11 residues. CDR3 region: CASRLANEQFF. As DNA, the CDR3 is TGTGCCAGCAGGCTAGCGAACGAGCAGTTCTTC.

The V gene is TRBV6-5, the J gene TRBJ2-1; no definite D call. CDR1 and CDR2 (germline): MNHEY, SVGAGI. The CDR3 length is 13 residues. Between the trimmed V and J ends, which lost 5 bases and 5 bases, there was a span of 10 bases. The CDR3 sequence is CASSTPYHNEQFF. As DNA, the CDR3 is TGTGCCAGCAGTACGCCCTATCACAATGAGCAGTTCTTC.

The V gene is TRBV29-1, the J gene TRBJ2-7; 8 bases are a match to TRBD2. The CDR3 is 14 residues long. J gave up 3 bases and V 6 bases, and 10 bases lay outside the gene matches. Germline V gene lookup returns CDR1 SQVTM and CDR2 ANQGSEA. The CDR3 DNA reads TGCAGCGTGGCGCGGCCCGGGACTAGCTACGAGCAGTACTTC. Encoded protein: CSVARPGTSYEQYF.

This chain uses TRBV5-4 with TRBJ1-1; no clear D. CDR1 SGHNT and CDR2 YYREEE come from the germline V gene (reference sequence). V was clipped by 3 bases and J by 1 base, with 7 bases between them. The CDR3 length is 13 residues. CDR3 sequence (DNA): TGTGCCAGCAGCTCAAACAGGAACACTGAAGCTTTCTTT. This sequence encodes CASSSNRNTEAFF.

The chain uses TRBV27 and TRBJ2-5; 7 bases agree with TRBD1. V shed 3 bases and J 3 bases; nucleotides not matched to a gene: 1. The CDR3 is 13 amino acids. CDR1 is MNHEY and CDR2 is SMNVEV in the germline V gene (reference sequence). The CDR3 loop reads CASSFTGEETQYF. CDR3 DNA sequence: TGTGCCAGCAGTTTCACAGGGGAAGAGACCCAGTACTTC.

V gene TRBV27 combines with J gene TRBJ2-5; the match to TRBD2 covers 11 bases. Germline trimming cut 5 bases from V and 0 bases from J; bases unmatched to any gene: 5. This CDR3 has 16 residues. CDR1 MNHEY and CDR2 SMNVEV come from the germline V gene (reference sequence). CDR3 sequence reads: CASSPLAGGHQETQYF. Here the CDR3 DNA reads TGTGCCAGCAGTCCGCTAGCGGGGGGCCACCAAGAGACCCAGTACTTC.

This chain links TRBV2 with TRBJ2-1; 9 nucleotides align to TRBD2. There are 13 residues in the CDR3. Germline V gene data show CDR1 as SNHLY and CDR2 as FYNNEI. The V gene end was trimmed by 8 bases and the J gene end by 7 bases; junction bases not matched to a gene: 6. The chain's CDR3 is CASGTSGYNEQFF. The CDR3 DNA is TGTGCCAGCGGAACTAGCGGGTATAATGAGCAGTTCTTC.

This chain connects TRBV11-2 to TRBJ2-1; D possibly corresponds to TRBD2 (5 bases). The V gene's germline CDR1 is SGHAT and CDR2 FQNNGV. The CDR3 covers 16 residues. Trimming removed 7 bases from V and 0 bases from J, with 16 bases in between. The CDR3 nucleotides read TGTGCCAGCACCCCGGTCTTGAGCGGCTCCTACAATGAGCAGTTCTTC. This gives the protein CASTPVLSGSYNEQFF.

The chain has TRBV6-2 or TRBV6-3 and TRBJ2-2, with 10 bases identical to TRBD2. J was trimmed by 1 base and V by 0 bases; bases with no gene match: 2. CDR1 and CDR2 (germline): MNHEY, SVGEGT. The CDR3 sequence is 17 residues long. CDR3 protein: CASSYSSGRGNTGELFF. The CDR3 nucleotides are TGTGCCAGCAGTTACTCAAGCGGGAGGGGGAACACCGGGGAGCTGTTTTTT.

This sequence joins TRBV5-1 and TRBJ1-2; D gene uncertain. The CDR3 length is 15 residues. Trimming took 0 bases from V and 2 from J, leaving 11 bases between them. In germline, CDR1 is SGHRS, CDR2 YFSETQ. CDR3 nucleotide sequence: TGCGCCAGCAGCTTGGACCCCCAGGCAAACTATGGCTACACCTTC. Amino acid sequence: CASSLDPQANYGYTF. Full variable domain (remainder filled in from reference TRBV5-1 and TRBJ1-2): KAGVTQTPRYLIKTRGQQVTLSCSPISGHRSVSWYQQTPGQGLQFLFEYFSETQRNKGNFPGRFSGRQFSNSRSEMNVSTLELGDSALYLCASSLDPQANYGYTFGSGTRLTVV.

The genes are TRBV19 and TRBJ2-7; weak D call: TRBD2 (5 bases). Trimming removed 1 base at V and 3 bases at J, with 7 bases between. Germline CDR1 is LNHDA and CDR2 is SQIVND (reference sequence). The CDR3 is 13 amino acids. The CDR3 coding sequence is TGTGCCAGTAGTATAGGGGCGGGCTACGAGCAGTACGTC. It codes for CASSIGAGYEQYV.

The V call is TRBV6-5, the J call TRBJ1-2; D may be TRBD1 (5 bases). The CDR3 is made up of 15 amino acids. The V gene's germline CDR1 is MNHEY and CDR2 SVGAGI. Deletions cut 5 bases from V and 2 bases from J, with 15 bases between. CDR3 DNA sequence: TGTGCCAGCAGTCCCAGTGGGGGGTGGAACTATGGCTACACCTTC. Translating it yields CASSPSGGWNYGYTF.

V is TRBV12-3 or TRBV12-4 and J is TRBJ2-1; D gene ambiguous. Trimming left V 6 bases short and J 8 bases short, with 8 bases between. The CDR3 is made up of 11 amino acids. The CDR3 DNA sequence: TGTGCCAGCAGAGAAACAGATGAGCAGTTCTTC. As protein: CASRETDEQFF.

CDR3 residues: CASSPTADTQYF. The CDR3 DNA sequence: TGTGCCAGCAGTCCCACAGCAGATACGCAGTATTTT. The chain combines TRBV6-2 or TRBV6-3 with TRBJ2-3; no reliable D call. The CDR3 is made up of 12 amino acids. Trimming pared 5 bases from V and 4 bases from J, leaving 7 bases between. The germline CDR1 and CDR2 sequences are MNHEY and SVGEGT.

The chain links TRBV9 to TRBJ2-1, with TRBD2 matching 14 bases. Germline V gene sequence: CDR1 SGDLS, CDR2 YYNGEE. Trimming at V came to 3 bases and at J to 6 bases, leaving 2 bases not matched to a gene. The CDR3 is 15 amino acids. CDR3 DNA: TGTGCCAGCAGCGCGGGACTAGCGGGAGTCAATGAGCAGTTCTTC. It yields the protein CASSAGLAGVNEQFF. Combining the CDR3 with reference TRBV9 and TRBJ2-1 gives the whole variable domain DSGVTQTPKHLITATGQRVTLRCSPRSGDLSVYWYQQSLDQGLQFLIQYYNGEERAKGNILERFSAQQFPDLHSELNLSSLELGDSALYFCASSAGLAGVNEQFFGPGTRLTVL.

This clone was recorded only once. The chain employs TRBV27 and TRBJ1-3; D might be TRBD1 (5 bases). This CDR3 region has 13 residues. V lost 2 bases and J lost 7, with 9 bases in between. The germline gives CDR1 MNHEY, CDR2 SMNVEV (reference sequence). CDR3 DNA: TGTGCCAGCAGTTTAAGGGGAGGGAACACCATATATTTT. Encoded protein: CASSLRGGNTIYF.

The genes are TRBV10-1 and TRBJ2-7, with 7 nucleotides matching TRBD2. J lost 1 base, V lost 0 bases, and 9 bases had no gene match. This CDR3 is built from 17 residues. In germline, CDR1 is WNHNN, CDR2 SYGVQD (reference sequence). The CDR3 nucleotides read TGCGCCAGCAGTGAGTCGAAGGGAGGGACGGAGTCCTACGAGCAGTACTTC. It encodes CASSESKGGTESYEQYF.

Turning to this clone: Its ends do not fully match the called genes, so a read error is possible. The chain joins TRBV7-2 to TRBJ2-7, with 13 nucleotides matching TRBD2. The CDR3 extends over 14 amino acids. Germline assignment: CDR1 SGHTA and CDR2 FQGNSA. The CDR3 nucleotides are TGTGCCAGCAGCTTCGACCCACTAGCGGGAGGGGTCGGCTTC. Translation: CASSFDPLAGGVGF.

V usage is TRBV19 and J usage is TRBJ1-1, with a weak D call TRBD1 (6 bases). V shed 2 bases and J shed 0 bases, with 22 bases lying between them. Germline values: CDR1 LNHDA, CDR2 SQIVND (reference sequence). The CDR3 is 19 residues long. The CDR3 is CASSINPRPRGRLNTEAFF. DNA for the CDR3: TGTGCCAGTAGTATAAATCCCCGCCCCAGGGGACGCCTGAACACTGAAGCTTTCTTT.

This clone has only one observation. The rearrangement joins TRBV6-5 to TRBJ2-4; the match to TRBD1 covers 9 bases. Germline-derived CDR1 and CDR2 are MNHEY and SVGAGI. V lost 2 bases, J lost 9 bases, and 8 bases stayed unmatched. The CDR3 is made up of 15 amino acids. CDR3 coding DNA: TGTGCCAGCAGTTACGGGGGACAGGGAACGGGCATTCAGTACTTC. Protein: CASSYGGQGTGIQYF.

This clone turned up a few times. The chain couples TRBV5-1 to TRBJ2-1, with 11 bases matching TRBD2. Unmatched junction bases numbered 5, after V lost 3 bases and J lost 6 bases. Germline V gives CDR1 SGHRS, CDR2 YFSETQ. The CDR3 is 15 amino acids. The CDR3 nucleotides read TGCGCCAGCAGCTCGGGGACTAGCGGACCCAATGAGCAGTTCTTC. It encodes CASSSGTSGPNEQFF.

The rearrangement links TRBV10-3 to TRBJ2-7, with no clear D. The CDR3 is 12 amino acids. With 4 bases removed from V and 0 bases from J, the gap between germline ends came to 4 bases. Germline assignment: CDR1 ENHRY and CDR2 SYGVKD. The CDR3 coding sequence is TGTGCCATCAGTGCCAGCTCCTACGAGCAGTACTTC. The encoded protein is CAISASSYEQYF.

The CDR3 spells CASSLWAGGGYGYTF. The CDR3 DNA sequence: TGTGCCAGCAGCTTGTGGGCAGGAGGTGGCTATGGCTACACCTTC. The chain employs TRBV5-6 and TRBJ1-2; D remains unclear. Germline loops: CDR1 SGHDT, CDR2 YYEEEE. CDR3 length: 15 amino acids. V lost 1 base and J 4 bases, leaving 14 bases between the germline ends. The full variable domain, completed using reference TRBV5-6 and TRBJ1-2, is DAGVTQSPTHLIKTRGQQVTLRCSPKSGHDTVSWYQQALGQGPQFIFQYYEEEERQRGNFPDRFSGHQFPNYSSELNVNALLLGDSALYLCASSLWAGGGYGYTFGSGTRLTVV.

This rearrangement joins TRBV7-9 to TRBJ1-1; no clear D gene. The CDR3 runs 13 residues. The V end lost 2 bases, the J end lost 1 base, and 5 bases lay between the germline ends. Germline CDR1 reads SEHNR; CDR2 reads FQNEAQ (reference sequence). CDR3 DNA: TGTGCCAGCAGCTTACGACAGAACACTGAAGCTTTCTTT. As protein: CASSLRQNTEAFF.

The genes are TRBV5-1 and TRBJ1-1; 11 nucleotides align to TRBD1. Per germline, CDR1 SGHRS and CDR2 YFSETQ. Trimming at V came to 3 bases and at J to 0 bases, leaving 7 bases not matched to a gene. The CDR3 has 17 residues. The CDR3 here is CASSYGTGGRLNTEAFF. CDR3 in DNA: TGCGCCAGCAGCTACGGGACAGGGGGTCGCTTGAACACTGAAGCTTTCTTT.